This entry is about one TCR beta chain. What it binds is unknown. The sample belongs to a study of OX40 agonist ivuxolimab in advanced cancers. Sequencing used immunoSEQ multiplex PCR; TCRdb keeps in-frame clones, though not all of them. The table shows roughly 79,000 clones, with approximately 80% occurring only once. Whole-study findings and limits: Expansion of clones was among the lowest in partial responders at 0.1-3.0 mg/kg.

Germline V gives CDR1 SGHRS, CDR2 YFSETQ. V shed 2 bases and J shed 1 base, with 9 bases lying between them. The CDR3 totals 14 residues. The chain links TRBV5-1 to TRBJ1-1; D gene uncertain. The sequence was collected from an adult with an advanced solid tumor such as melanoma, head and neck, liver or kidney cancer. The source was CD4+ or CD8+ T cells sorted from blood, collected in a trial of the OX40 agonist ivuxolimab. The CDR3 DNA reads TGCGCCAGCAGCTTCGACGGGAAGAACACTGAAGCTTTCTTT. It translates to CASSFDGKNTEAFF.